The next 13 T cell receptor beta chains were all read from a single sample in a study of blood T cell repertoires in COVID-19. TCRdb keeps only in-frame clones here, not all; method: immunoSEQ multiplex PCR. The table includes under 100,000 clones, around 90% detected once. The sample taken for sequencing was peripheral blood. These receptors all come from a woman in her seventies with acute or convalescent COVID-19.

This chain links TRBV27 with TRBJ2-7, with TRBD2 matching 11 bases. CDR1 and CDR2 (germline): MNHEY, SMNVEV (reference sequence). Losses at the gene ends were 2 bases for V and 2 bases for J; bases not matched to a gene: 2. The CDR3 is 15 amino acids. The CDR3 DNA reads as TGTGCCAGCAGTTTAGGGACTAGCGGTACCTACGAGCAGTACTTC. Protein: CASSLGTSGTYEQYF.

The gene calls are TRBV5-1 and TRBJ2-2; 8 bases agree with TRBD2. The CDR3 is made up of 17 amino acids. The germline CDR1 and CDR2 sequences are SGHRS and YFSETQ. V trimming: 4 bases; J trimming: 0 bases; junction bases outside the gene matches: 8. CDR3 sequence (DNA): TGCGCCAGCAGCCCGGGGGGGGGCAGGACGAACACCGGGGAGCTGTTTTTT. It yields the protein CASSPGGGRTNTGELFF.

This chain connects TRBV9 to TRBJ1-1; 10 bases match TRBD1. V was pared by 4 bases and J by 0 bases, with 6 bases of the junction left unmatched. The CDR3 totals 16 residues. Germline V gives CDR1 SGDLS, CDR2 YYNGEE. The CDR3 loop is CASSPRGQGMNTEAFF. CDR3 in DNA: TGTGCCAGCAGCCCGAGGGGACAGGGGATGAACACTGAAGCTTTCTTT.

This CDR3 is CASSQDWGGVIATNEKLFF. As DNA, the CDR3 is TGTGCCAGCAGCCAAGACTGGGGGGGCGTTATTGCAACTAATGAAAAACTGTTTTTT. V and J are TRBV4-2 and TRBJ1-4; perhaps TRBD1 as D (6 bases). Looked up from germline, CDR1 is LGHNA and CDR2 is YNFKEQ. The CDR3 is 19 residues long. V was cut by 0 bases and J by 0 bases, with 17 bases left in between.

The CDR3 DNA follows: TGTGCCAGTAGTGAGGGGGCGTACGAGCAGTACTTC. Encoded protein: CASSEGAYEQYF. The chain joins TRBV19 to TRBJ2-7, with 7 bases matching TRBD1. CDR1 is LNHDA, CDR2 SQIVND, per germline (reference sequence). V gave up 5 bases and J gave up 4 bases; unmatched junction bases: 2. CDR3 length: 12 residues.

The gene calls are TRBV6-5 and TRBJ1-1; 9 bases agree with TRBD1. There are 15 residues in the CDR3. The junction had 7 bases not matched to a gene; V was cut back by 5 bases and J by 3 bases. Germline CDR1 MNHEY, CDR2 SVGAGI. CDR3 nucleotides: TGTGCCAGCAGTCGTTCGTGGACAGGGGACACTGAAGCTTTCTTT. This codes for CASSRSWTGDTEAFF.

The chain carries TRBV4-1 and TRBJ1-2; perhaps TRBD1 as D (6 bases). CDR1 is MGHRA, CDR2 YSYEKL, per germline. Trimming took 0 bases from V and 2 from J, leaving 13 bases between them. CDR3 size: 16 residues. The CDR3, as DNA: TGCGCCAGCAGCCAAGATAGTGCAGGGGCCAACTATGGCTACACCTTC. This encodes CASSQDSAGANYGYTF.

The rearrangement joins TRBV5-1 to TRBJ1-4, with 7 bases matching TRBD1. This CDR3 contains 15 residues. The V and J ends lost 6 bases and 3 bases, in that order; junction bases with no gene match: 8. Germline lookup yields CDR1 SGHRS and CDR2 YFSETQ. The CDR3 region is CASTRDRAANEKLFF. In DNA form, the CDR3 reads TGCGCCAGCACCCGAGACAGGGCGGCTAATGAAAAACTGTTTTTT.

The chain carries TRBV19 and TRBJ1-5; 8 bases map to TRBD1. Germline V CDR1 and CDR2: LNHDA, SQIVND (reference sequence). CDR3 length equals 16 residues. Trimming took 3 bases from V and 6 from J; bases not matched to a gene: 10. The CDR3 region has the DNA TGTGCCAGTAGTATGACACAGGGGGTGGTAGTTCAGCCCCAGCATTTT. Amino acid sequence: CASSMTQGVVVQPQHF.

This clone occurred a few times. The chain is built from TRBV2 and TRBJ1-2; D call uncertain. Trimming left V 1 base short and J 5 bases short, with 5 bases between. This CDR3 contains 12 residues. Germline V gives CDR1 SNHLY, CDR2 FYNNEI. CDR3 loop: CASSEDSYGYTF. The CDR3 nucleotides are TGTGCCAGCAGTGAAGACAGTTATGGCTACACCTTC.

V and J are TRBV3-1 (or the pseudogene TRBV3-2) and TRBJ2-1; a weak D match, TRBD2 (5 bases). The CDR3 has 15 amino acids. The germline V gene has CDR1 LGHDT and CDR2 YNNKEL (reference sequence). The ends were cut back, 8 bases at V and 1 base at J, with 15 bases in the middle. CDR3 bases: TGTGCCAGCGGAGCATGGGAGACGTCCTACAATGAGCAGTTCTTC. Amino acids: CASGAWETSYNEQFF.

This rearrangement joins TRBV28 to TRBJ1-5; the D gene is possibly TRBD1 (5 bases). Germline CDR1 MDHEN, CDR2 SYDVKM. Trimming left V 4 bases short and J 11 bases short, with 12 bases between. The CDR3 spans 12 residues. CDR3 sequence: CASSSETGAQHF. CDR3 sequence (DNA): TGTGCCAGCAGTTCCGAGACGGGGGCCCAGCATTTT.

The chain has TRBV2 and TRBJ1-3, with a weak D call TRBD1 (6 bases). The V end lost 6 bases, the J end lost 0 bases, and 12 bases lay between the germline ends. In germline, CDR1 is SNHLY, CDR2 FYNNEI. The CDR3 is 15 residues long. CDR3 nucleotide sequence: TGTGCCAGCAGAGCAGACAGGAGCTCTGGAAACACCATATATTTT. Encoded protein: CASRADRSSGNTIYF.